The 13 T cell receptor beta chains presented below share a single source sample, sequenced in a study of shared clonotypes between healthy human individuals. Measured with immunoSEQ multiplex PCR; TCRdb has only the in-frame clones, and not every one. The table has just over 2,000,000 clones, about 94% seen once. Naive CD8 populations comprised CD45RO-negative cells positively selected for CCR7, excluding terminally differentiated effector memory CD45RA+ cells. Sequenced: naive CD8+ T cells sorted from blood. These receptors were taken from a man between 18 and 29 years old in good health.

Written as DNA, the CDR3 is TGCGCCAGCAGCCCCGTTGGCGGGCCTACGGGCGAGCAGTACTTC. Translated, it gives CASSPVGGPTGEQYF. The chain couples TRBV4-1 to TRBJ2-7, with a possible D match to TRBD2 (5 bases). Trimming shortened V by 4 bases and J by 6 bases, and 19 bases separated the two germline ends. This CDR3 region has 15 residues. From germline, CDR1 is MGHRA and CDR2 YSYEKL.

The chain has TRBV5-4 and TRBJ2-3; 7 nucleotides agree with TRBD1. Per the germline V gene, CDR1 is SGHNT and CDR2 is YYREEE (reference sequence). CDR3 length: 14 amino acids. The J segment lost 4 bases and the V segment lost 4 bases, leaving 6 bases of the junction unmatched. CDR3 sequence: CASSDRVGPDTQYF. The DNA of the CDR3 is TGTGCCAGCAGCGACAGGGTAGGACCAGATACGCAGTATTTT.

The chain has TRBV27 and TRBJ2-7, with 7 nucleotides matching TRBD2. Trimming at V came to 2 bases and at J to 2 bases, leaving 6 bases not matched to a gene. Germline assignment: CDR1 MNHEY and CDR2 SMNVEV (reference sequence). The CDR3 totals 15 residues. The CDR3: CASSLTGGPTYEQYF. CDR3 in DNA: TGTGCCAGCAGTTTAACGGGAGGTCCGACCTACGAGCAGTACTTC.

As to this clone: The same CDR3 also results from other DNA sequences found in this sample. This chain uses TRBV7-9 with TRBJ2-7; the D is unclear. The germline gives CDR1 SEHNR, CDR2 FQNEAQ (reference sequence). The V end was cut by 1 base, the J end by 3 bases, with 7 bases between. The CDR3 covers 13 residues. The chain's CDR3 is CASSLGASYEQYF. The CDR3, as DNA: TGTGCCAGCAGCTTAGGGGCTAGCTACGAGCAGTACTTC.

This CDR3 reads CASFPDGTNTGELFF. CDR3 coding DNA: TGTGCCAGCTTTCCGGACGGGACGAACACCGGGGAGCTGTTTTTT. The rearrangement links TRBV18 to TRBJ2-2; perhaps TRBD2 as D (5 bases). CDR3 length: 15 residues. The germline gives CDR1 KGHSH, CDR2 LQKENI. V was pared by 7 bases and J by 0 bases, with 12 bases between.

The rearrangement links TRBV5-6 to TRBJ2-7; unclear D gene. The CDR3 length is 13 residues. The germline CDR1 and CDR2 sequences are SGHDT and YYEEEE. V gave up 0 bases and J gave up 0 bases, with 4 bases separating them. DNA for the CDR3: TGTGCCAGCAGCTTGGAGATCTCCTACGAGCAGTACTTC. It specifies CASSLEISYEQYF.

The rearrangement uses TRBV5-1 and TRBJ1-1; D call uncertain. The germline V gene encodes CDR1 SGHRS and CDR2 YFSETQ. V was shortened by 4 bases and J by 4 bases, with 11 bases between the two germline ends. The length of the CDR3 is 13 residues. The CDR3 is CASSLTVGTEAFF. CDR3 in DNA: TGCGCCAGCAGCCTCACAGTCGGCACTGAAGCTTTCTTT.

Notes on this clone: Other DNA sequences in the sample encode the same CDR3. The CDR3 sequence is CAWSVGYEQYF. Written as DNA, the CDR3 is TGTGCCTGGAGTGTGGGCTACGAGCAGTACTTC. J is TRBJ2-7 and V is TRBV30; no definite D call. The V end was cut by 0 bases, the J end by 3 bases, with 3 bases between. The V gene's germline CDR1 is GTSNPN and CDR2 SVGIG (reference sequence). The CDR3 has 11 amino acids.

This sequence joins TRBV6-1 and TRBJ1-4; TRBD1 is a possible D gene (6 bases). The CDR3 has 15 amino acids. Germline assignment: CDR1 MNHNS and CDR2 SASEGT. V dropped 4 bases and J dropped 2 bases, with 11 bases sitting between them. The CDR3 is CASSATGITNEKLFF. The CDR3, as DNA: TGTGCCAGCAGTGCTACAGGGATCACTAATGAAAAACTGTTTTTT.

The V and J genes are TRBV27 and TRBJ1-2; D gene uncertain. Germline CDR1 reads MNHEY; CDR2 reads SMNVEV (reference sequence). This CDR3 has 15 amino acids. V was pared by 5 bases and J by 0 bases, with 13 bases between. The CDR3: CASSPLDTSNYGYTF. The CDR3 DNA is TGTGCCAGCAGTCCCCTCGACACTTCTAACTATGGCTACACCTTC.

The chain links TRBV2 to TRBJ1-5; D remains unclear. Between the trimmed V and J ends, which lost 0 bases and 6 bases, there was a span of 12 bases. The CDR3 contains 15 residues. Germline loops: CDR1 SNHLY, CDR2 FYNNEI. CDR3 sequence (DNA): TGTGCCAGCAGTGAAGCAGCCGGTTGGGGTCAGCCCCAGCATTTT. Residues: CASSEAAGWGQPQHF.

The V call is TRBV18, the J call TRBJ2-7; 10 bases are a match to TRBD1. J gave up 2 bases and V 0 bases, and 7 bases lay outside the gene matches. The CDR3 has 17 residues. The V gene's germline CDR1 is KGHSH and CDR2 LQKENI. The chain's CDR3 is CASSPPGPGQGAYEQYF. The DNA of the CDR3 is TGTGCCAGCTCACCACCAGGACCAGGACAGGGGGCCTACGAGCAGTACTTC.

The rearrangement links TRBV5-4 to TRBJ2-1, with 9 positions matching TRBD2. CDR3 size: 15 residues. Germline CDR1 and CDR2: SGHNT and YYREEE (reference sequence). Trimming removed 0 bases from V and 8 bases from J; junction bases left unmatched: 6. As DNA, the CDR3 is TGTGCCAGCAGCTTGGCCATAGCGGGAGTTGATGAGCAGTTCTTC. Its translation: CASSLAIAGVDEQFF.